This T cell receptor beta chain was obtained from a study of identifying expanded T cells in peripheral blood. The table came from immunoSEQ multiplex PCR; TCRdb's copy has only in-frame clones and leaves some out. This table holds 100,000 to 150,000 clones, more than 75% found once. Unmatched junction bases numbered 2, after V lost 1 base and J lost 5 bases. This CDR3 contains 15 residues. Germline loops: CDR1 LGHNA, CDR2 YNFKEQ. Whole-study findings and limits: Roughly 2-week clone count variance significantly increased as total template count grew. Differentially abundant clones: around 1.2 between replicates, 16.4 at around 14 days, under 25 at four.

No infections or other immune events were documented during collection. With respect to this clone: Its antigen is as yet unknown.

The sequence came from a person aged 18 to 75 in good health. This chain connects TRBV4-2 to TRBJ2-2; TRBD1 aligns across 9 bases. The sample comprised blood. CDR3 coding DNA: TGTGCCAGCAGCCAAGCCGGGACAGGGACCGGGGAGCTGTTTTTT. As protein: CASSQAGTGTGELFF.